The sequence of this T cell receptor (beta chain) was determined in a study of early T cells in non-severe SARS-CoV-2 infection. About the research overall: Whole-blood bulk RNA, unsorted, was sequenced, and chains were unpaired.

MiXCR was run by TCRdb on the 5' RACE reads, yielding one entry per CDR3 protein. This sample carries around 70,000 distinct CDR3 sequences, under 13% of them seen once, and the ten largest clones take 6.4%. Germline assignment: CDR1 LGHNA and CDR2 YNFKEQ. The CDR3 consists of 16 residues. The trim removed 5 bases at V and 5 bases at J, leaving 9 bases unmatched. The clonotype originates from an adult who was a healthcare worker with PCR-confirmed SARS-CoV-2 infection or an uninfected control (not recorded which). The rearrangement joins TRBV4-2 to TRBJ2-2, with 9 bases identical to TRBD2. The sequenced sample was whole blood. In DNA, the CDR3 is TGTGCCAGCAGCGAGGTAGGCGGGAGGGCGACCGGGGAGCTGTTTTTT. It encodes CASSEVGGRATGELFF.